The 3 T cell receptor beta chains given below trace back to one sample, sequenced in a study of T cells after yellow fever vaccination. TCRdb reanalysed the 5' RACE reads using MiXCR and keeps one entry per CDR3 protein. Of more than 350,000 distinct CDR3 sequences in the sample, 11% are singletons; the top ten hold more than 15%. The sequencing used PBMCs, collected on the day of the first yellow fever vaccination. The receptors derive from a man aged 18 to 29 who received the YFV17D yellow fever vaccine.

This chain joins TRBV29-1 and TRBJ1-2; no firm D call. The CDR3 totals 12 residues. Per germline, CDR1 SQVTM and CDR2 ANQGSEA. The V and J ends lost 4 bases and 4 bases respectively, with 10 bases between them. CDR3 loop: CSVGEGSYGYTF. The CDR3 DNA reads TGCAGCGTTGGCGAAGGGTCCTATGGCTACACCTTC. Combining the CDR3 with reference TRBV29-1 and TRBJ1-2 gives the whole variable domain SAVISQKPSRDICQRGTSLTIQCQVDSQVTMMFWYRQQPGQSLTLIATANQGSEATYESGFVIDKFPISRPNLTFSTLTVSNMSPEDSSIYLCSVGEGSYGYTFGSGTRLTVV.

The table lists this clonotype with many counts. The chain couples TRBV12-3 or TRBV12-4 to TRBJ2-3; TRBD2 is a possible D gene (5 bases). V gave up 6 bases and J gave up 5 bases, with 12 bases separating them. The CDR3 is 13 residues long. CDR3 protein: CASSDSSVDTQYF. The CDR3 DNA reads TGTGCCAGCAGCGATAGTAGCGTAGATACGCAGTATTTT.

This CDR3 is CASSLGRSTGELFF. The CDR3 DNA reads TGTGCCAGCAGCTTGGGAAGGAGCACCGGGGAGCTGTTTTTT. The V gene is TRBV5-4, the J gene TRBJ2-2; no definite D call. The CDR3 loop spans 14 amino acids. Per germline, CDR1 SGHNT and CDR2 YYREEE (reference sequence). V was trimmed by 0 bases and J by 4 bases, leaving 7 bases between them.